This is a list of T cell receptor beta chains from one sample in a study of blood T cell repertoires in COVID-19. Generated by immunoSEQ multiplex PCR, the TCRdb table keeps only in-frame clones and is missing some. The data contain tens of thousands of clones, approximately 80% of them seen just once; the ten biggest clones take up less than 6.5%. The source material was peripheral blood. The receptors derive from a woman aged 55-69 years with acute or convalescent COVID-19. Each CDR3 is given with its conserved first and last residue. A D gene is named only where the DNA matches it firmly. Only part of the rows carry a size: once, few, many, or a class if the clone is expanded.

j_call: TRBJ1-4; v_call: TRBV19; cdr3_length: 14; clone_size: once; d_call: -; cdr3_nt: TGTGCCAGTAGTGCGGGTCGGGAGTTTGAAAAACTGTTTTTT; cdr3_aa: CASSAGREFEKLFF
j_call: TRBJ1-4; v_call: TRBV30; cdr3_length: 13; clone_size: -; d_call: -; cdr3_nt: TGTGCCTGCCTGCGACCGGGAGGCGAAAAACTGTTTTTT; cdr3_aa: CACLRPGGEKLFF
j_call: TRBJ1-5; v_call: TRBV6-1; cdr3_length: 14; clone_size: -; d_call: -; cdr3_nt: TGTGCCAGCAGTGAATCCCGGGGCAATCAGCCCCAGCATTTT; cdr3_aa: CASSESRGNQPQHF
j_call: TRBJ2-5; v_call: TRBV3-1/TRBV3-2; cdr3_length: 16; clone_size: -; d_call: TRBD2; cdr3_nt: TGTGCCAGCAGCCAACCGGGACTAGCGGGGTGGAAGACCCAGTACTTC; cdr3_aa: CASSQPGLAGWKTQYF
j_call: TRBJ1-4; v_call: TRBV19; cdr3_length: 15; clone_size: -; d_call: TRBD1; cdr3_nt: TGTGCCAGTAGTATCCGGACAGGGAGAAATGAAAAACTGTTTTTT; cdr3_aa: CASSIRTGRNEKLFF
j_call: TRBJ1-2; v_call: TRBV30; cdr3_length: 12; clone_size: -; d_call: TRBD1; cdr3_nt: TGTGCCTGGCGGACAGGAGGAGATGGCTACACCTTC; cdr3_aa: CAWRTGGDGYTF
j_call: TRBJ1-1; v_call: TRBV11-2; cdr3_length: 16; clone_size: few; d_call: -; cdr3_nt: TGTGCCAGCAGCTCCCTCTCTACGGCCGGGGACACTGAAGCTTTCTTT; cdr3_aa: CASSSLSTAGDTEAFF
j_call: TRBJ1-1; v_call: TRBV2; cdr3_length: 14; clone_size: -; d_call: -; cdr3_nt: TGTGCCAGCAGGACAAGGGAAGGGGACACTGAAGCTTTCTTT; cdr3_aa: CASRTREGDTEAFF
j_call: TRBJ2-4; v_call: TRBV10-1; cdr3_length: 16; clone_size: -; d_call: TRBD2; cdr3_nt: TGCGCCAGCAGTGAGTGGACTAGCGGGGGGAAAAACATTCAGTACTTC; cdr3_aa: CASSEWTSGGKNIQYF
j_call: TRBJ2-1; v_call: TRBV4-2; cdr3_length: 17; clone_size: -; d_call: -; cdr3_nt: TGTGCCAGCAGCCAGAGGTCCGGCGGGGGCGGGTACAATGAGCAGTTCTTC; cdr3_aa: CASSQRSGGGGYNEQFF
j_call: TRBJ1-1; v_call: TRBV6-5; cdr3_length: 16; clone_size: -; d_call: -; cdr3_nt: TGTGCCAGCAGTTCGCTCCTCGGGACAAAGAACACTGAAGCTTTCTTT; cdr3_aa: CASSSLLGTKNTEAFF
j_call: TRBJ2-3; v_call: TRBV7-8; cdr3_length: 16; clone_size: -; d_call: TRBD2; cdr3_nt: TGTGCCAGCAGCTTAGTGGCGGGGGGGAGCACAGATACGCAGTATTTT; cdr3_aa: CASSLVAGGSTDTQYF
j_call: TRBJ1-2; v_call: TRBV7-2; cdr3_length: 14; clone_size: -; d_call: -; cdr3_nt: TGTGCCAGCAGCCCGGGTGCAGTTAACTATGGCTACACCTTC; cdr3_aa: CASSPGAVNYGYTF
j_call: TRBJ2-7; v_call: TRBV3-1/TRBV3-2; cdr3_length: 16; clone_size: -; d_call: TRBD2; cdr3_nt: TGTGCCAGCAGCCCTCTCAGCGGGGGGAATTCCTACGAGCAGTACTTC; cdr3_aa: CASSPLSGGNSYEQYF
j_call: TRBJ1-2; v_call: TRBV7-9; cdr3_length: 11; clone_size: -; d_call: -; cdr3_nt: TGTGCCAGCAGCTTAGCTGAGGGCTACACCTTC; cdr3_aa: CASSLAEGYTF
j_call: TRBJ2-7; v_call: TRBV4-1; cdr3_length: 12; clone_size: -; d_call: TRBD2; cdr3_nt: TGCGCCAGCTCGCAGGGAGGGCACGAGCAGTACTTC; cdr3_aa: CASSQGGHEQYF
j_call: TRBJ1-2; v_call: TRBV6-5; cdr3_length: 14; clone_size: -; d_call: TRBD1; cdr3_nt: TGTGCCAGCAGGGAGACAGGGGGCCCCCATGGCTACACCTTC; cdr3_aa: CASRETGGPHGYTF
j_call: TRBJ2-1; v_call: TRBV7-9; cdr3_length: 12; clone_size: -; d_call: -; cdr3_nt: TGTGCCAGCAGCCCCGGTCCGATAGTTGAGTTCTTC; cdr3_aa: CASSPGPIVEFF
j_call: TRBJ1-5; v_call: TRBV5-4; cdr3_length: 14; clone_size: -; d_call: -; cdr3_nt: TGTGCCAGCAGCTTGGCAGAGGAGAATCAGCCCCAGCATTTT; cdr3_aa: CASSLAEENQPQHF
j_call: TRBJ2-2; v_call: TRBV24-1; cdr3_length: 14; clone_size: -; d_call: -; cdr3_nt: TGTGCCACCAGGGAGGACAGGAACACCGGGGAGCTGTTTTTT; cdr3_aa: CATREDRNTGELFF
j_call: TRBJ2-7; v_call: TRBV27; cdr3_length: 14; clone_size: -; d_call: TRBD1; cdr3_nt: TGTGCCAGCAGTCCCGGGGACAGGGCTAACGAGCAGTACTTC; cdr3_aa: CASSPGDRANEQYF
j_call: TRBJ2-1; v_call: TRBV19; cdr3_length: 13; clone_size: -; d_call: TRBD1; cdr3_nt: TGTGCCAGCAGTAGACAGGGTCGGAATGAGCAGTTCTTC; cdr3_aa: CASSRQGRNEQFF
j_call: TRBJ1-1; v_call: TRBV18; cdr3_length: 11; clone_size: -; d_call: -; cdr3_nt: TGTGCCAGCTCACCCCAATCTGAAGCTTTCTTT; cdr3_aa: CASSPQSEAFF
j_call: TRBJ1-3; v_call: TRBV10-3; cdr3_length: 13; clone_size: -; d_call: -; cdr3_nt: TGTGCCATCAGACCGACAGTAGGAAACACCATATATTTT; cdr3_aa: CAIRPTVGNTIYF
j_call: TRBJ1-1; v_call: TRBV3-1/TRBV3-2; cdr3_length: 13; clone_size: -; d_call: -; cdr3_nt: TGTGCCAGCAGCCAAGATAGCAGTCCTGAAGCTTTCTTT; cdr3_aa: CASSQDSSPEAFF
j_call: TRBJ2-5; v_call: TRBV19; cdr3_length: 15; clone_size: once; d_call: -; cdr3_nt: TGTGCCAGTAGTATCTTCGGGGGGCGGGGAGAGACCCAGTACTTC; cdr3_aa: CASSIFGGRGETQYF
j_call: TRBJ1-4; v_call: TRBV29-1; cdr3_length: 15; clone_size: -; d_call: TRBD1; cdr3_nt: TGCAGCGTTCTTCTGACAGGGGCAACTAATGAAAAACTGTTTTTT; cdr3_aa: CSVLLTGATNEKLFF
j_call: TRBJ1-3; v_call: TRBV5-1; cdr3_length: 14; clone_size: -; d_call: -; cdr3_nt: TGCGCCAGCAGCATTGACAACTCTGGAAACACCATATATTTT; cdr3_aa: CASSIDNSGNTIYF
j_call: TRBJ2-7; v_call: TRBV18; cdr3_length: 16; clone_size: -; d_call: -; cdr3_nt: TGTGCCAGCTCACCCTACAGGGAGGGTGGTTCCTACGAGCAGTACTTC; cdr3_aa: CASSPYREGGSYEQYF
j_call: TRBJ1-1; v_call: TRBV2; cdr3_length: 13; clone_size: -; d_call: -; cdr3_nt: TGTGCCAGCAAGGCAGGGATGAACACTGAAGCTTTCTTT; cdr3_aa: CASKAGMNTEAFF
j_call: TRBJ2-7; v_call: TRBV9; cdr3_length: 13; clone_size: -; d_call: -; cdr3_nt: TGTGCCAGCAGCGTAAGGGGTGCGGCCGAGCAGTACTTC; cdr3_aa: CASSVRGAAEQYF
j_call: TRBJ1-6; v_call: TRBV30; cdr3_length: 17; clone_size: once; d_call: TRBD1; cdr3_nt: TGTGCCTGGAGTGTTGTAAGGGGGCCTCAAGCTAATTCACCCCTCCACTTT; cdr3_aa: CAWSVVRGPQANSPLHF
j_call: TRBJ2-5; v_call: TRBV5-1; cdr3_length: 14; clone_size: -; d_call: -; cdr3_nt: TGCGCCAGCCTCCCGGGGGCGGGGGCAGAGACCCAGTACTTC; cdr3_aa: CASLPGAGAETQYF
j_call: TRBJ1-1; v_call: TRBV5-5; cdr3_length: 14; clone_size: -; d_call: -; cdr3_nt: TGTGCCAGCAGCTTGGCCTTCGGAGTCACTGAAGCTTTCTTT; cdr3_aa: CASSLAFGVTEAFF
j_call: TRBJ2-3; v_call: TRBV9; cdr3_length: 13; clone_size: -; d_call: -; cdr3_nt: TGTGCCAGCGGTGGCTGGGCGCCAGATACGCAGTATTTT; cdr3_aa: CASGGWAPDTQYF
j_call: TRBJ1-1; v_call: TRBV11-2; cdr3_length: 15; clone_size: -; d_call: -; cdr3_nt: TGTGCCAGCAGCCCGCGCGGAGGCCCGGAGACTGAAGCTTTCTTT; cdr3_aa: CASSPRGGPETEAFF
j_call: TRBJ1-2; v_call: TRBV19; cdr3_length: 15; clone_size: -; d_call: -; cdr3_nt: TGTGCCAGTAGTATGGGGGCCGGTAGTGGCTATGGCTACACCTTC; cdr3_aa: CASSMGAGSGYGYTF
j_call: TRBJ2-3; v_call: TRBV9; cdr3_length: 16; clone_size: -; d_call: TRBD2; cdr3_nt: TGTGCCAGCAGCGCAAAGCTAGCGGGGGGGCAAAGTACGCAGTATTTT; cdr3_aa: CASSAKLAGGQSTQYF
j_call: TRBJ1-3; v_call: TRBV7-2; cdr3_length: 16; clone_size: -; d_call: TRBD1; cdr3_nt: TGTGCCATCGGCCCCGGGACAGGAATTTCTGGAAACACCATATATTTT; cdr3_aa: CAIGPGTGISGNTIYF
j_call: TRBJ2-5; v_call: TRBV7-2; cdr3_length: 16; clone_size: -; d_call: TRBD2; cdr3_nt: TGTGCCAGCAGCCCCGCCAGGACTAGCGGGGGAAAGACCCAGTACTTC; cdr3_aa: CASSPARTSGGKTQYF
j_call: TRBJ1-1; v_call: TRBV4-2; cdr3_length: 15; clone_size: -; d_call: TRBD1; cdr3_nt: TGTGCCAGCAGCCAGACGGACAGGGGAAACACTGAAGCTTTCTTT; cdr3_aa: CASSQTDRGNTEAFF
j_call: TRBJ1-5; v_call: TRBV2; cdr3_length: 15; clone_size: -; d_call: TRBD1; cdr3_nt: TGTGCCAGCAGTGTTACAGGGGCCTGGGATCAGCCCCAGCATTTT; cdr3_aa: CASSVTGAWDQPQHF
j_call: TRBJ1-3; v_call: TRBV5-6; cdr3_length: 15; clone_size: -; d_call: -; cdr3_nt: TGTGCCAGCAGTTTGGGACACTCCTCTGGAAACACCATATATTTT; cdr3_aa: CASSLGHSSGNTIYF
j_call: TRBJ1-2; v_call: TRBV21-1; cdr3_length: 12; clone_size: -; d_call: -; cdr3_nt: TGTGCCAGCGGGGGACCGGGGGGTGGCTACACCTTC; cdr3_aa: CASGGPGGGYTF
j_call: TRBJ1-5; v_call: TRBV7-8; cdr3_length: 16; clone_size: -; d_call: TRBD1; cdr3_nt: TGTGCCAGCAGCTTATTCGGGACAGATAGCAATCAGCCCCAGCATTTT; cdr3_aa: CASSLFGTDSNQPQHF
j_call: TRBJ1-2; v_call: TRBV5-4; cdr3_length: 13; clone_size: -; d_call: -; cdr3_nt: TGTGCCAGCAGCTTGAACGTTGAGGAAGGCTACACCTTC; cdr3_aa: CASSLNVEEGYTF
j_call: TRBJ2-1; v_call: TRBV9; cdr3_length: 16; clone_size: -; d_call: -; cdr3_nt: TGTGCCAGCAGCGTAGGAGGGGCGGGGGCAAACAATGAGCAGTTCTTC; cdr3_aa: CASSVGGAGANNEQFF
j_call: TRBJ1-2; v_call: TRBV6-1; cdr3_length: 16; clone_size: -; d_call: TRBD1; cdr3_nt: TGTGCCAGCAGTGAAGAGGGGCTCAGGGGGCTCTATGGCTACACCTTC; cdr3_aa: CASSEEGLRGLYGYTF
j_call: TRBJ1-3; v_call: TRBV25-1; cdr3_length: 16; clone_size: -; d_call: TRBD1; cdr3_nt: TGTGCCAGCAGTTCGGGACAGGTTCTTTCTGGAAACACCATATATTTT; cdr3_aa: CASSSGQVLSGNTIYF
j_call: TRBJ2-7; v_call: TRBV5-6; cdr3_length: 15; clone_size: -; d_call: -; cdr3_nt: TGTGCCAGCAGCTTGGTCCCTAGAGCAAACTACGAGCAGTACTTC; cdr3_aa: CASSLVPRANYEQYF
j_call: TRBJ1-1; v_call: TRBV19; cdr3_length: 14; clone_size: -; d_call: -; cdr3_nt: TGTGCCAGTAGTCCCCAGGGCTTTGGCACTGAAGCTTTCTTT; cdr3_aa: CASSPQGFGTEAFF